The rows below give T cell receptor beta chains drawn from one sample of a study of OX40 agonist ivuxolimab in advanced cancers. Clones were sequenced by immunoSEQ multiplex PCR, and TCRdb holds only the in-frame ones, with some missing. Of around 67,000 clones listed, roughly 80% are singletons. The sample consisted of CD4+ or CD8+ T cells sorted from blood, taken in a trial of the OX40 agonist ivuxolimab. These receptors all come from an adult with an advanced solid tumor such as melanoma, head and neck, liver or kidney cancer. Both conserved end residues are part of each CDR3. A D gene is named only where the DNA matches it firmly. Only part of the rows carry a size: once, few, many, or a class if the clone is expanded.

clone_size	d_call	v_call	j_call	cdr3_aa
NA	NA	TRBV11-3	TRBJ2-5	CASSFRTDPQETQYF
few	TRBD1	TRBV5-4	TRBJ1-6	CASSPGTALNSPLHF
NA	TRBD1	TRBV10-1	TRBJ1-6	CASSEDRGRPLHF
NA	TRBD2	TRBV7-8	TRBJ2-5	CASSLALAGAHQETQYF
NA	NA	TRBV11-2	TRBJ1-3	CASRVDASSGNTIYF
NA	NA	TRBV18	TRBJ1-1	CASSPRGAGNTEAFF
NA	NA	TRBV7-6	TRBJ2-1	CASSLAASGYNEQFF
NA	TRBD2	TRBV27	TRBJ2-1	CASSGPAGGYGEQFF
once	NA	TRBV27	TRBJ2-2	CASSLGRTGELFF
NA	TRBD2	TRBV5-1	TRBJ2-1	CASSSSGGAMQEQFF
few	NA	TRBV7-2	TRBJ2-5	CASSLGLGTEKTQYF
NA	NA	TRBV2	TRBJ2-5	CASSDRGTPQETQYF
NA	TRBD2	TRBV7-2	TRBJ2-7	CASSLGSGVEQYF
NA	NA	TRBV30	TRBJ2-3	CAWSVSLEATQYF
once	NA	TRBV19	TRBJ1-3	CASSRRTASSGNTIYF
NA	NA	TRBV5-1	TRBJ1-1	CASLRGEGYGTEAFF
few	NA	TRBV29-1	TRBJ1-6	CSVPGRVAPLHF
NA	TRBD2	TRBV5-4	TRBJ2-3	CASSSQTSGTDTQYF
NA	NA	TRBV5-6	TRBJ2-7	CASSFPTGDEQYF
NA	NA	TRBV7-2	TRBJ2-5	CASSLKFRETQYF
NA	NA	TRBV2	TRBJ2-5	CASGAGAVETQYF
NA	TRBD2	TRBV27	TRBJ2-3	CASSLRGGYGTDTQYF
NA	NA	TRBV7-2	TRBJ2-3	CASSLGAGADTQYF
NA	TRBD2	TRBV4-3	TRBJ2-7	CASSQDLTQRGAEQYF
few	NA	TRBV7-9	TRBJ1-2	CASSLALPGRRLANYGYTF
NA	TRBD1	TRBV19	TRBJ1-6	CASSIQPGQGNSPLHF
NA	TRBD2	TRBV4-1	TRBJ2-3	CASSQPTSRRDTQYF
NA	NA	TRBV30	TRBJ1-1	CAWKRQNTEAFF
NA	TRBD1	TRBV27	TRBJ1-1	CASTFSGGRGEAFF
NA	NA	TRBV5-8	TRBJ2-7	CASSRIRDHYEQYF
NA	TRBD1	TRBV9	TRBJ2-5	CASSVGGQGPQETQYF
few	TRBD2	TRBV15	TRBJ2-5	CATSGRGGGETQYF
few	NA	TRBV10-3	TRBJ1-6	CAISAGQDYNSPLHF
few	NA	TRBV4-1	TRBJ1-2	CASSSPQAGRNYGYTF
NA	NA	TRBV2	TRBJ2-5	CASRRDSQGTQYF
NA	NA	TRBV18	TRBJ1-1	CASSQGRNTEAFF
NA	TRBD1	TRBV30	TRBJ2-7	CAWSGTGVEQYF
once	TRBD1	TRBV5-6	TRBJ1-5	CASSLHRGLSNQPQHF
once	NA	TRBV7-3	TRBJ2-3	CASSLRGDLDGQYF
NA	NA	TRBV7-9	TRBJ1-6	CASSSGQNNSPLHF
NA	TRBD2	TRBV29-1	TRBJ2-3	CSVGGSGDSTDTQYF
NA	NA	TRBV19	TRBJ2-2	CASSTGQNTGELFF
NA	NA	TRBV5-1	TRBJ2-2	CASSSEEGNFYTGELFF
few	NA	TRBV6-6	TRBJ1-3	CASSYSRTPGNTIYF
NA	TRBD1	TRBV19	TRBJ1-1	CASIRGGKNTEAFF
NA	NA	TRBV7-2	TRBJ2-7	CASSLAGVYEQYF
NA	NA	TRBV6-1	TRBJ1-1	CASSEHTNTEAFF